The 7 T cell receptor beta chains listed next were all sequenced from one sample in a study of cytomegalovirus exposure and HLA in healthy donors (TCRdb year 2017). The library was obtained by the immunoSEQ multiplex PCR assay. For the multiplex PCR, a mixture combining 60 forward primers for TCR Vbeta segments and 13 reverse primers for TCR Jbeta segments was used. TCRdb obtained this table from immuneACCESS and retained in-frame rearrangements with V and J assigned. These tables miss some clones; where compared with another copy, unresolved V genes account for less than half of the shortfall, and the remainder is unexplained. The sample includes 190,000 or so clones, with around three quarters observed a single time. The top ten clonotypes cover 0.65% of the sample. The specimen was PBMCs. The receptors derive from a boy under 18 in good health and CMV-seronegative.

The genes are TRBV29-1 and TRBJ1-2, with D tentatively TRBD1 (6 bases). CDR3 length: 12 amino acids. Trimming shortened V by 7 bases and J by 8 bases, and 17 bases separated the two germline ends. Germline-derived CDR1 and CDR2 are SQVTM and ANQGSEA. This CDR3 is CSDGETGGGYTF. Written as DNA, the CDR3 is TGCAGCGACGGCGAGACAGGTGGCGGCTACACCTTC.

CDR3: CASSLSAGGPSEQYF. The CDR3, as DNA: TGCGCCAGCAGCTTGTCAGCGGGAGGGCCTAGCGAGCAGTACTTC. This chain joins TRBV5-1 and TRBJ2-7; 10 positions agree with TRBD2. Germline CDR1 reads SGHRS; CDR2 reads YFSETQ. With V trimmed by 1 base and J by 6 bases, 7 bases remained unmatched. The CDR3 contains 15 residues.

This chain links TRBV11-1 with TRBJ2-7, with a tentative D call TRBD1 (6 bases). CDR3 length equals 15 residues. Germline assignment: CDR1 SGHAT and CDR2 FQDESV (reference sequence). V gave up 1 base and J gave up 6 bases, with 16 bases separating them. The CDR3 protein is CASSLDAGVTFEQYF. The CDR3 DNA reads TGTGCCAGCAGCTTAGATGCAGGGGTAACCTTCGAGCAGTACTTC.

V gene TRBV7-2 combines with J gene TRBJ1-5; D is possibly TRBD1 (5 bases). Germline CDR1 is SGHTA and CDR2 is FQGNSA. This CDR3 region has 17 residues. V gave up 5 bases and J gave up 1 base, with 18 bases separating them. The CDR3 DNA is TGTGCCAGCAGCCGGGCTATATGGGGGGGGAGCAATCAGCCCCAGCATTTT. Its translation: CASSRAIWGGSNQPQHF.

The gene calls are TRBV9 and TRBJ2-7; D ambiguous. The germline gives CDR1 SGDLS, CDR2 YYNGEE. Deletions cut 0 bases from V and 5 bases from J, with 12 bases between. The CDR3 totals 14 residues. As DNA, the CDR3 is TGTGCCAGCAGCGTAGATCAGGTCCCCCACGAGCAGTACTTC. Protein sequence: CASSVDQVPHEQYF.

The J gene is TRBJ1-1, the V gene TRBV5-4; D is unresolved. With 4 bases removed from V and 4 bases from J, the gap between germline ends came to 17 bases. Germline V gene lookup returns CDR1 SGHNT and CDR2 YYREEE (reference sequence). The CDR3 length is 15 residues. This CDR3 reads CASSPSGESRTEAFF. The CDR3 DNA follows: TGTGCCAGCAGCCCAAGCGGGGAGTCGCGCACTGAAGCTTTCTTT.

Here the CDR3 reads CASSQPDSSYEQYF. For the CDR3, the DNA is TGTGCCAGCAGCCAACCGGACAGTTCCTACGAGCAGTACTTC. The V gene is TRBV5-4, the J gene TRBJ2-7; D might be TRBD1 (6 bases). The CDR3 extends over 14 amino acids. Germline V gene sequence: CDR1 SGHNT, CDR2 YYREEE (reference sequence). The V end was cut by 4 bases, the J end by 1 base, with 12 bases between. Full variable domain (remainder filled in from reference TRBV5-4 and TRBJ2-7): ETGVTQSPTHLIKTRGQQVTLRCSSQSGHNTVSWYQQALGQGPQFIFQYYREEENGRGNFPPRFSGLQFPNYSSELNVNALELDDSALYLCASSQPDSSYEQYFGPGTRLTVT.